Shown below are 17 T cell receptor beta chains from a single sample sequenced in a study of blood T cell repertoires in COVID-19 (dated by TCRdb to 2019 to 2021). The receptor library was made with the immunoSEQ multiplex PCR assay. In its TCRdb copy, this immuneACCESS table keeps in-frame sequences only and misses some clones. Where compared with another copy, unresolved V genes explain less than half of these, and the others have no known cause. In all, the sample holds around 140,000 clones, and 84% of those were seen once. The ten largest account for 3% to 4.5% of the sample. Sample: PBMCs or T cells enriched from blood (not recorded which). The receptors shown here come from a man aged 50 to 59 in a cohort exposed to, infected with or recovered from COVID-19 (not recorded which).

Written as DNA, the CDR3 is TGTGCCTGGAGTGTAAATAGTAGAGGGAATCAGCCCCAGCATTTT. This codes for CAWSVNSRGNQPQHF. The chain combines TRBV30 with TRBJ1-5; no reliable D call. This CDR3 has 15 residues. Per the germline V gene, CDR1 is GTSNPN and CDR2 is SVGIG (reference sequence). Trimming took 0 bases from V and 4 from J, leaving 13 bases between them.

V usage is TRBV7-9 and J usage is TRBJ1-1; D possibly corresponds to TRBD1 (6 bases). The CDR3 totals 13 residues. V lost 1 base to trimming and J lost 11 bases, with 14 bases between them. Germline values: CDR1 SEHNR, CDR2 FQNEAQ (reference sequence). The CDR3 reads CASSLETPRGAFF. The CDR3 nucleotides are TGTGCCAGCAGCTTAGAAACCCCCAGGGGCGCTTTCTTT.

V gene TRBV20-1 combines with J gene TRBJ1-1; D gene unclear. Germline V lookup: CDR1 DFQATT, CDR2 SNEGSKA (reference sequence). Trimming removed 8 bases at V and 5 bases at J, with 12 bases between. The CDR3 spans 11 residues. The CDR3 nucleotides are TGCAGTAAGATTCTCGGGACTGAAGCTTTCTTT. Its protein product is CSKILGTEAFF.

Only a few counts were recorded for this clone. V usage is TRBV29-1 and J usage is TRBJ1-1; D unclear. V lost 4 bases, J lost 0 bases, and 9 bases lay in between. The CDR3 contains 13 residues. CDR1 and CDR2 from the germline V gene are SQVTM and ANQGSEA. The CDR3 coding sequence is TGCAGCGTTGTGGGCAGACTGAACACTGAAGCTTTCTTT. Translated: CSVVGRLNTEAFF.

The V call is TRBV3-1 (or the pseudogene TRBV3-2), the J call TRBJ2-7; 8 bases map to TRBD1. The CDR3 sequence is 15 residues long. The V segment lost 6 bases and the J segment 2 bases; nucleotides outside the gene matches: 9. Germline V gene lookup returns CDR1 LGHDT and CDR2 YNNKEL (reference sequence). The CDR3 region has the DNA TGTGCCAGCAGTCGACAGGGGCCTCGAGCCTACGAGCAGTACTTC. Translating gives CASSRQGPRAYEQYF.

This chain links TRBV2 with TRBJ1-1, with a possible D match to TRBD1 (6 bases). CDR1 is SNHLY and CDR2 is FYNNEI in the germline V gene. V was trimmed by 6 bases and J by 1 base, leaving 9 bases between them. The CDR3 totals 13 residues. The DNA for the CDR3 is TGTGCCAGCAGGCTGGACAGGAACACTGAAGCTTTCTTT. Protein product: CASRLDRNTEAFF.

This chain connects TRBV7-8 to TRBJ2-3; possible D gene TRBD2, 7 bases. The CDR3 runs 13 residues. V lost 5 bases, J lost 8 bases, and 14 bases lay in between. Germline CDR1 SGHVS, CDR2 FQNEAQ. The CDR3 here is CASSTEGGVTQYF. CDR3 DNA sequence: TGTGCCAGCAGCACCGAAGGGGGGGTTACGCAGTATTTT.

V gene TRBV21-1 combines with J gene TRBJ2-1; the table assigns TRBD2, which was not confirmed against the DNA. TRBV21-1 constitutes a pseudogene. The CDR3 has 14 residues. CDR3 residues: CASSERNPYNEQFF. The CDR3 DNA is TGTGCCAGCAGCGAGCGGAACCCCTACAATGAGCAGTTCTTC.

CDR3 nucleotide sequence: TGTGCCAGCAGCTTAGGGACGGGAGTGGTGGAGACCCAGTACTTC. Its translation: CASSLGTGVVETQYF. The chain is built from TRBV7-7 and TRBJ2-5, with D perhaps TRBD2 (6 bases). The germline V gene encodes CDR1 SSHAT and CDR2 FNYEAQ (reference sequence). The CDR3 extends over 15 amino acids. V shed 1 base and J shed 5 bases, with 14 bases lying between them. Full variable domain (rest looked up from reference TRBV7-7 and TRBJ2-5): GAGVSQSPRYKVTKRGQDVTLRCDPISSHATLYWYQQALGQGPEFLTYFNYEAQPDKSGLPSDRFSAERPEGSISTLTIQRTEQRDSAMYRCASSLGTGVVETQYFGPGTRLLVL.

This clone came up once. The V and J genes are TRBV3-1 (or the pseudogene TRBV3-2) and TRBJ2-3, with a tentative D call TRBD2 (6 bases). The germline V gene encodes CDR1 LGHDT and CDR2 YNNKEL (reference sequence). V was pared by 4 bases and J by 1 base, with 12 bases between. The CDR3 spans 15 residues. CDR3 sequence (DNA): TGTGCCAGCAGCCTCCGGACGGGGGGCACAGATACGCAGTATTTT. Amino acids: CASSLRTGGTDTQYF.

This clone was counted once. In DNA form, the CDR3 reads TGTGCCACCAGCAGAGATGGGGGGACAGGCATGAACACTGAAGCTTTCTTT. This gives the protein CATSRDGGTGMNTEAFF. This chain joins TRBV15 and TRBJ1-1; 8 bases fit TRBD1. The CDR3 consists of 17 residues. CDR1 LNHNV and CDR2 YYDKDF come from the germline V gene (reference sequence). V lost 0 bases and J lost 0; bases outside the gene matches: 6.

This chain uses TRBV7-2 with TRBJ1-5; possibly TRBD1 for D (6 bases). V lost 3 bases and J 7 bases, leaving 10 bases between the germline ends. Germline assignment: CDR1 SGHTA and CDR2 FQGNSA. The CDR3 is 13 residues long. The CDR3 spells CASSFNRDQPQHF. Written as DNA, the CDR3 is TGTGCCAGCAGCTTTAACAGGGACCAGCCCCAGCATTTT.

The rearrangement joins TRBV6-5 to TRBJ1-2; 7 bases match TRBD1. Trimming at V came to 6 bases and at J to 7 bases, leaving 8 bases not matched to a gene. CDR3 length equals 13 residues. CDR1 and CDR2 from the germline V gene are MNHEY and SVGAGI. The chain's CDR3 is CASSPRGIGGYTF. In DNA, the CDR3 is TGTGCCAGCAGCCCCAGGGGGATCGGTGGCTACACCTTC.

The CDR3 loop reads CATSREAGARDTQYF. The CDR3, as DNA: TGTGCCACCAGCAGAGAGGCGGGAGCCCGAGATACGCAGTATTTT. The rearrangement links TRBV15 to TRBJ2-3; 7 nucleotides match TRBD2. V lost 0 bases to trimming and J lost 5 bases; unmatched junction nucleotides: 5. This CDR3 comprises 15 residues. Germline CDR1 LNHNV, CDR2 YYDKDF (reference sequence).

V and J are TRBV24-1 and TRBJ1-5; D possibly corresponds to TRBD1 (6 bases). This CDR3 region has 14 residues. Germline assignment: CDR1 KGHDR and CDR2 SFDVKD. V was clipped by 5 bases and J by 4 bases, with 11 bases between them. The CDR3 DNA follows: TGTGCCACCAGTGCGGGGACACCGAATCAGCCCCAGCATTTT. Protein sequence: CATSAGTPNQPQHF.

This chain uses TRBV7-9 with TRBJ2-1; 10 bases map to TRBD2. This CDR3 is built from 15 residues. The V and J ends lost 4 bases and 7 bases, in that order; junction bases with no gene match: 7. Germline CDR1 SEHNR, CDR2 FQNEAQ (reference sequence). The chain's CDR3 is CASSSLAGVGNEQFF. The DNA for the CDR3 is TGTGCCAGCAGCTCCCTAGCGGGAGTGGGAAATGAGCAGTTCTTC. Full variable domain (outside the CDR3, taken from reference TRBV7-9 and TRBJ2-1): DTGVSQNPRHKITKRGQNVTFRCDPISEHNRLYWYRQTLGQGPEFLTYFQNEAQLEKSRLLSDRFSAERPKGSFSTLEIQRTEQGDSAMYLCASSSLAGVGNEQFFGPGTRLTVL.

This chain joins TRBV5-1 and TRBJ1-5, with D unresolved. Trimming cost V 4 bases and J 2 bases, with 10 bases left between them. Germline assignment: CDR1 SGHRS and CDR2 YFSETQ. The CDR3 sequence is 14 residues long. The CDR3 reads CASSPAGGNQPQHF. Here the CDR3 DNA reads TGCGCCAGCAGCCCAGCCGGGGGCAATCAGCCCCAGCATTTT. Drawing the rest from reference TRBV5-1 and TRBJ1-5, the complete variable domain is KAGVTQTPRYLIKTRGQQVTLSCSPISGHRSVSWYQQTPGQGLQFLFEYFSETQRNKGNFPGRFSGRQFSNSRSEMNVSTLELGDSALYLCASSPAGGNQPQHFGDGTRLSIL.